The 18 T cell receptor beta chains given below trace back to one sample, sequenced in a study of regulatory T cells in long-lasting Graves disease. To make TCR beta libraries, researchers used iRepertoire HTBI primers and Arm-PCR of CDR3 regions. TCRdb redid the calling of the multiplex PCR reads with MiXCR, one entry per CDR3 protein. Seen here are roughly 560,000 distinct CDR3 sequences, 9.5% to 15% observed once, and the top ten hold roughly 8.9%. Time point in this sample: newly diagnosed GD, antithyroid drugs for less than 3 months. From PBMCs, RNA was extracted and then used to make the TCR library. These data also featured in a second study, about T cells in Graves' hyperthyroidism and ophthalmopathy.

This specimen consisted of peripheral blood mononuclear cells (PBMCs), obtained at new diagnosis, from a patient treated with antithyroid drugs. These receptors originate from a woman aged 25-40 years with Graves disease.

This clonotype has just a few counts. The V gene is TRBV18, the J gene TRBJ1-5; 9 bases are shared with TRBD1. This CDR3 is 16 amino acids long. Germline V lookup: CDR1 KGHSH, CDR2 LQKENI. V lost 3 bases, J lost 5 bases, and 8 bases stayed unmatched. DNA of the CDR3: TGTGCCAGCTCACCCAGGACAGGGGCAGGGGATCAGCCCCAGCATTTT. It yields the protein CASSPRTGAGDQPQHF.

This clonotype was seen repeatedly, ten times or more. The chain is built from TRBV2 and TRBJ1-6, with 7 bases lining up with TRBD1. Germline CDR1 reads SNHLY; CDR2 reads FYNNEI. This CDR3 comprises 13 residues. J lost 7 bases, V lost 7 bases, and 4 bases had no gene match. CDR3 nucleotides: TGTGCCAGCAATACAGGGGTAAATTCACCCCTCCACTTT. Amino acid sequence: CASNTGVNSPLHF.

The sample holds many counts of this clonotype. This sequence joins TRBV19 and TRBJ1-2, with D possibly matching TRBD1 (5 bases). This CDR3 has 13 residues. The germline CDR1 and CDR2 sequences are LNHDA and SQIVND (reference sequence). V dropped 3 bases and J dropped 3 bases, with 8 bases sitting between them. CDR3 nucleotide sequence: TGTGCCAGTAGTATTTCGGGGGACTATGGCTACACCTTC. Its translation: CASSISGDYGYTF.

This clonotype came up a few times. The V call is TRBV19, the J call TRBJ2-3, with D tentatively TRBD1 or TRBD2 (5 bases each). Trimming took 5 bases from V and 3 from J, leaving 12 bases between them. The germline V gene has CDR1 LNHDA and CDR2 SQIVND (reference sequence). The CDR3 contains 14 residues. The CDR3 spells CASSRGGATDTQYF. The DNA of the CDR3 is TGTGCCAGTAGTCGTGGGGGAGCAACAGATACGCAGTATTTT.

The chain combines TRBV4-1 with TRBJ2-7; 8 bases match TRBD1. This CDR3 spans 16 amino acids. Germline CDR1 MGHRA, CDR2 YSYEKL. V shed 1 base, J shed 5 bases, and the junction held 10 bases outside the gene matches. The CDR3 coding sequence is TGCGCCAGCAGCCAAGGTGGCAGGGGGCGATTCCACGAGCAGTACTTC. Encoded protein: CASSQGGRGRFHEQYF.

The CDR3 bases are TGTGCCAGCAGCCCGACAGGGTTGGTGAGTGGCTACACCTTC. Translation gives CASSPTGLVSGYTF. J is TRBJ1-2 and V is TRBV11-3; 7 bases fit TRBD1. The trim removed 5 bases at V and 7 bases at J, leaving 10 bases unmatched. Germline V gene sequence: CDR1 SGHNT, CDR2 YENEEA. This CDR3 has 14 residues. Based on the CDR3 plus reference TRBV11-3 and TRBJ1-2, the full variable domain is EAGVVQSPRYKIIEKKQPVAFWCNPISGHNTLYWYLQNLGQGPELLIRYENEEAVDDSQLPKDRFSAERLKGVDSTLKIQPAELGDSAVYLCASSPTGLVSGYTFGSGTRLTVV.

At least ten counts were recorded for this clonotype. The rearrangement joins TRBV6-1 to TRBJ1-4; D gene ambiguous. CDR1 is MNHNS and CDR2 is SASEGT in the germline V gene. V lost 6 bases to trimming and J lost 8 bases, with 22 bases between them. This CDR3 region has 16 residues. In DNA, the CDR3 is TGTGCCAGCAGCTCCGTCCTTTCCACACAAGAAGAAAAACTGTTTTTT. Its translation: CASSSVLSTQEEKLFF.

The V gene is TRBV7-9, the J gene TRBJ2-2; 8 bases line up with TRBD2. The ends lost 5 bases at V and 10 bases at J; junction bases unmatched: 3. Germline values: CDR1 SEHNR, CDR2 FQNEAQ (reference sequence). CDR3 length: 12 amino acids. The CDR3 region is CASSGTSVELFF. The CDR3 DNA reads TGTGCCAGCAGCGGGACTAGTGTGGAGCTGTTTTTT. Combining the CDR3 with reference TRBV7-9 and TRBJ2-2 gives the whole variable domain DTGVSQNPRHKITKRGQNVTFRCDPISEHNRLYWYRQTLGQGPEFLTYFQNEAQLEKSRLLSDRFSAERPKGSFSTLEIQRTEQGDSAMYLCASSGTSVELFFGEGSRLTVL.

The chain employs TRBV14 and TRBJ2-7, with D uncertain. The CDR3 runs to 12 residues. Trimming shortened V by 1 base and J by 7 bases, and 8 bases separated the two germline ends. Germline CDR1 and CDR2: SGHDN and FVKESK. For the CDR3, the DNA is TGTGCCAGCAGCCAAGTAAGCAATGAGCAGTACTTC. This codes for CASSQVSNEQYF.

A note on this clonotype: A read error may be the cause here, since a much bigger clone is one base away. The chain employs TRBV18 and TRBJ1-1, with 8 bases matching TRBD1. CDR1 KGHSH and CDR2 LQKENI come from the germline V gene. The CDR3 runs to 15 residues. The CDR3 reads CTSSLLTGGGTEAFF. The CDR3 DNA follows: TGTACCAGCTCACTCCTTACAGGGGGAGGCACTGAAGCTTTCTTT.

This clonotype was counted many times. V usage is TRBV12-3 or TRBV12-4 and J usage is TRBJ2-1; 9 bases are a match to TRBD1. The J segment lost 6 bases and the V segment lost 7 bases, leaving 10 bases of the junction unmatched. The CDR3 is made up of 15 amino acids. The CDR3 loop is CASTIFTTGGNEQFF. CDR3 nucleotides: TGTGCCAGCACCATATTCACGACAGGGGGCAATGAGCAGTTCTTC.

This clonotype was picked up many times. Written as DNA, the CDR3 is TGTGCCAGCAGCCGACTAGCGGGAGGCCTGAGCTCCTACAATGAGCAGTTCTTC. Translation: CASSRLAGGLSSYNEQFF. The genes are TRBV11-1 and TRBJ2-1; 13 bases are shared with TRBD2. V was clipped by 5 bases and J by 0 bases; unmatched bases: 7. The length of the CDR3 is 18 residues. Germline V gene sequence: CDR1 SGHAT, CDR2 FQDESV (reference sequence).

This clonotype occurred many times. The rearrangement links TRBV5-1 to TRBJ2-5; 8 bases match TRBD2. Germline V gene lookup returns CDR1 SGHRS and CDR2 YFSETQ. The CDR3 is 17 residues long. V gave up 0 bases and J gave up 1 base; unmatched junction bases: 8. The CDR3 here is CASSLGFRLAGQETQYF. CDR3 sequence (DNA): TGCGCCAGCAGCTTGGGTTTCCGGCTAGCGGGCCAAGAGACCCAGTACTTC.

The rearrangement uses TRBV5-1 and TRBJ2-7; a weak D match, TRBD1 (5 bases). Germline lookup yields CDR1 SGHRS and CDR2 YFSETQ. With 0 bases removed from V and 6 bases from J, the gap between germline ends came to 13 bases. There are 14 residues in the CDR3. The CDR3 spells CASSLDAGIREQYF. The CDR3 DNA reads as TGCGCCAGCAGCTTGGATGCAGGGATACGCGAGCAGTACTTC.

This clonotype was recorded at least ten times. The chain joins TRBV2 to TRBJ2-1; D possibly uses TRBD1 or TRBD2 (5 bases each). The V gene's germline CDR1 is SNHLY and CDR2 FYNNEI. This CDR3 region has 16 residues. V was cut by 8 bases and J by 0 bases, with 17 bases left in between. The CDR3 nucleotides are TGTGCCAGCGCACGCGAGGGGTCCTACTCCTACAATGAGCAGTTCTTC. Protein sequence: CASAREGSYSYNEQFF. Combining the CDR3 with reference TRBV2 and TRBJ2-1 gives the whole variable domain EPEVTQTPSHQVTQMGQEVILRCVPISNHLYFYWYRQILGQKVEFLVSFYNNEISEKSEIFDDQFSVERPDGSNFTLKIRSTKLEDSAMYFCASAREGSYSYNEQFFGPGTRLTVL.

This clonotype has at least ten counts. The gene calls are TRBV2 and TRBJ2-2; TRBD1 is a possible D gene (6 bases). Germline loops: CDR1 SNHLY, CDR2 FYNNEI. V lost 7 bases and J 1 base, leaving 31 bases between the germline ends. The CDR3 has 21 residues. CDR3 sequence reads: CASIGSIFFRGLGGNTGELFF. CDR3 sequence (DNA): TGTGCCAGCATCGGTTCCATTTTTTTCCGGGGCCTAGGGGGGAACACCGGGGAGCTGTTTTTT.

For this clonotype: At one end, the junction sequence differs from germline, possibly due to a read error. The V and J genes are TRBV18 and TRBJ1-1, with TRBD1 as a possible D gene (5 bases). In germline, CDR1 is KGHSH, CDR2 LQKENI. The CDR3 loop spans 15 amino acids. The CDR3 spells CASSSPSREGTEAFF. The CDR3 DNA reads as TGTGCCAGCTCATCACCCTCCAGGGAGGGCACTGAAGCTTTCTTT.

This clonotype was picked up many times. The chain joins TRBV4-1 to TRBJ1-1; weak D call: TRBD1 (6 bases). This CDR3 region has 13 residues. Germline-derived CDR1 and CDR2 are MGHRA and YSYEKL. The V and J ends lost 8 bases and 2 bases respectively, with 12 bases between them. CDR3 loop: CASQTGTNTEAFF. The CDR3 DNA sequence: TGCGCCAGCCAAACCGGGACAAACACTGAAGCTTTCTTT.